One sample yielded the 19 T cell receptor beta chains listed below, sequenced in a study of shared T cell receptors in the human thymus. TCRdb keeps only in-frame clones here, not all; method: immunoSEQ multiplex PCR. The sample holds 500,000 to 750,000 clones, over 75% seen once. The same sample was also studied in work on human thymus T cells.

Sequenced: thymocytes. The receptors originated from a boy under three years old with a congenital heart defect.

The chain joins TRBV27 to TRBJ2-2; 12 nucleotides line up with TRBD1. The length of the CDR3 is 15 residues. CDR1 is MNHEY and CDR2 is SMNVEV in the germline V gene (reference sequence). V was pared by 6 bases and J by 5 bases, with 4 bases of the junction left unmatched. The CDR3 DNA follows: TGTGCCAGCAGGCCGGGACAGGGGGCGACCGGGGAGCTGTTTTTT. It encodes CASRPGQGATGELFF.

This CDR3 is CASSLGLADQETQYF. For the CDR3, the DNA is TGTGCCAGCAGCTTAGGGTTAGCAGACCAAGAGACCCAGTACTTC. The chain links TRBV11-3 to TRBJ2-5; D remains unclear. V lost 1 base, J lost 0 bases, and 9 bases lay in between. CDR1 SGHNT and CDR2 YENEEA come from the germline V gene. This CDR3 is built from 15 residues.

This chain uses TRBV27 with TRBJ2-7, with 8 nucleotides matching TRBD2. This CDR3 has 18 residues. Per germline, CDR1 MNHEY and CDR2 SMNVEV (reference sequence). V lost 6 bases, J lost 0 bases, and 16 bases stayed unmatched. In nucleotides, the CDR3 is TGTGCCAGCAGCCGTTCAGTGGGGGCTAGCGGGTCCTCCTACGAGCAGTACTTC. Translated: CASSRSVGASGSSYEQYF.

The CDR3 DNA reads as TGCAGCGTGCCCAGGCAGGGGGTAGGAGGCTACACCTTC. It is translated as CSVPRQGVGGYTF. V usage is TRBV29-1 and J usage is TRBJ1-2; 7 bases line up with TRBD1. Germline lookup yields CDR1 SQVTM and CDR2 ANQGSEA. V lost 6 bases and J lost 8; bases outside the gene matches: 12. The CDR3 is 13 residues long.

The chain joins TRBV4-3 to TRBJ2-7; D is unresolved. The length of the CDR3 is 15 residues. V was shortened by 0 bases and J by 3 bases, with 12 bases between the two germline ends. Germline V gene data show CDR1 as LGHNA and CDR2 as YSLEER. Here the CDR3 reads CASSQDRPLSYEQYF. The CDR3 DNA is TGCGCCAGCAGCCAAGATCGTCCCCTCAGCTACGAGCAGTACTTC.

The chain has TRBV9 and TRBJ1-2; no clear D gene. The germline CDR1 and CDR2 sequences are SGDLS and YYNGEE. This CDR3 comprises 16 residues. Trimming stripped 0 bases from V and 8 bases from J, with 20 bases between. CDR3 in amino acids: CASSVDSGVWSIGYTF. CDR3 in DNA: TGTGCCAGCAGCGTAGATAGCGGGGTGTGGAGTATCGGCTACACCTTC.

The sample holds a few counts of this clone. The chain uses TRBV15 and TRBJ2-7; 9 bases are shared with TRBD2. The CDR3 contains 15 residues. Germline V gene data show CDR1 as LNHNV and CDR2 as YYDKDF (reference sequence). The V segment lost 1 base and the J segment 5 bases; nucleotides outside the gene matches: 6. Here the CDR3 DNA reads TGTGCCACCAGCAGAGTCGCGGGAGGGCCGGACGAGCAGTACTTC. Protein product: CATSRVAGGPDEQYF.

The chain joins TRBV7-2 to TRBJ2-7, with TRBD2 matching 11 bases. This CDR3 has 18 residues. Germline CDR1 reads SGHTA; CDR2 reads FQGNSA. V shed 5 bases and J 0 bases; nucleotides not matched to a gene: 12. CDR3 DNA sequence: TGTGCCAGCAGCCCAAGGGCCAAGGGGACTAGCGGCTCCTACGAGCAGTACTTC. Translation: CASSPRAKGTSGSYEQYF.

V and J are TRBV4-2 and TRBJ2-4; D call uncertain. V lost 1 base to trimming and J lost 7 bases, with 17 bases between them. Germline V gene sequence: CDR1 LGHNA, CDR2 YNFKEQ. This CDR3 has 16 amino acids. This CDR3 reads CASSQAPQRPKNIQYF. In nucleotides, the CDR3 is TGTGCCAGCAGCCAAGCACCCCAGAGGCCGAAGAACATTCAGTACTTC.

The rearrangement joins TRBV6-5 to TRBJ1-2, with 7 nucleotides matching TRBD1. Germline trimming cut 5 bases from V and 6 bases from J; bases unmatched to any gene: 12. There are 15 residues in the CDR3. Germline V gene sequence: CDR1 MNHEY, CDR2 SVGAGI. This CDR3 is CASSTKRTGVDGYTF. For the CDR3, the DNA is TGTGCCAGCAGTACCAAACGAACAGGGGTGGATGGCTACACCTTC.

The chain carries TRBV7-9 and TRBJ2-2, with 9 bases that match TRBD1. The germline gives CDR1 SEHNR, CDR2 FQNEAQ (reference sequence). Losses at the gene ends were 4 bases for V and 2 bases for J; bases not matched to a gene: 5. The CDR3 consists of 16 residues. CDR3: CASSSQGANNTGELFF. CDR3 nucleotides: TGTGCCAGCAGCTCACAGGGGGCGAACAACACCGGGGAGCTGTTTTTT.

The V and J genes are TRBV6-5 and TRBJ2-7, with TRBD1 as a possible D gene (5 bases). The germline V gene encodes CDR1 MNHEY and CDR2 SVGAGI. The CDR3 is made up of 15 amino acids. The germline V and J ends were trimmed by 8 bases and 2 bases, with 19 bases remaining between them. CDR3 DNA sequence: TGTGCCAGCTCTCATGGGGCAGGGAACCCCTACGAGCAGTACTTC. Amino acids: CASSHGAGNPYEQYF.

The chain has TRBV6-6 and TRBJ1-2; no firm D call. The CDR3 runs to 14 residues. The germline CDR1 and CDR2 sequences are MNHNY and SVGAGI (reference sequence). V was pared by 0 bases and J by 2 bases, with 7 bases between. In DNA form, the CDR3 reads TGTGCCAGCAGTTACTCGGTCAGAAACTATGGCTACACCTTC. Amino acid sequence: CASSYSVRNYGYTF.

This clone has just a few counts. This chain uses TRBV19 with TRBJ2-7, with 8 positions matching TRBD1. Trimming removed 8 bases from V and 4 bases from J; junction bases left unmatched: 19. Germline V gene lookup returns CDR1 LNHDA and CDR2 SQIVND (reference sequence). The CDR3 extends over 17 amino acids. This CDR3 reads CASGEGRPGQVGYEQYF. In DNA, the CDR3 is TGTGCCAGTGGCGAAGGTCGACCGGGACAGGTGGGTTACGAGCAGTACTTC. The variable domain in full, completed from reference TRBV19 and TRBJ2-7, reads DGGITQSPKYLFRKEGQNVTLSCEQNLNHDAMYWYRQDPGQGLRLIYYSQIVNDFQKGDIAEGYSVSREKKESFPLTVTSAQKNPTAFYLCASGEGRPGQVGYEQYFGPGTRLTVT.

The DNA of the CDR3 is TGCGCCAGCAGCCAAGTAGTCGGACAGAGCACCGGGGAGCTGTTTTTT. Its protein is CASSQVVGQSTGELFF. This chain connects TRBV4-3 to TRBJ2-2; D may be TRBD1 (6 bases). V was trimmed by 1 base and J by 4 bases, leaving 13 bases between them. This CDR3 has 16 residues. Germline assignment: CDR1 LGHNA and CDR2 YSLEER.

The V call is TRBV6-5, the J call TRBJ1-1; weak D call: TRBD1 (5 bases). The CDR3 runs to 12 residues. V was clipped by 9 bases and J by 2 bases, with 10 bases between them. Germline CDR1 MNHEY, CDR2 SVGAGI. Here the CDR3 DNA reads TGTGCCAGAGGGGCAGGAAACACTGAAGCTTTCTTT. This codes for CARGAGNTEAFF.

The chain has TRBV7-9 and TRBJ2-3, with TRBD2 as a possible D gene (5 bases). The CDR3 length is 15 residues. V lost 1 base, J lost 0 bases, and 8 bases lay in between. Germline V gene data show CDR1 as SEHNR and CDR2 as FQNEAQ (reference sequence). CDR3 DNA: TGTGCCAGCAGCTTAGGAGGGCCTAGCACAGATACGCAGTATTTT. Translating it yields CASSLGGPSTDTQYF.

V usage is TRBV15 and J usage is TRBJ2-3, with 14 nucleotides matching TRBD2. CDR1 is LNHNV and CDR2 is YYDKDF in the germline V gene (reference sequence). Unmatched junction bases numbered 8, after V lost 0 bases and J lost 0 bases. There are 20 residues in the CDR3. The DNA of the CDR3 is TGTGCCACCAGCAGAGAGACCGGGACTAGCGGGAGTTTTAGCACAGATACGCAGTATTTT. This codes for CATSRETGTSGSFSTDTQYF.

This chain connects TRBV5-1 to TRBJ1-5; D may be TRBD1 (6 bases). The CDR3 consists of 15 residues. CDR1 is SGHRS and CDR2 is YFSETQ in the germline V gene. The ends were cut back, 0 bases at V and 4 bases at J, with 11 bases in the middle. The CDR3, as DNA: TGCGCCAGCAGCTTGGAACAGGGTAGAAATCAGCCCCAGCATTTT. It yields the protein CASSLEQGRNQPQHF.